This T cell receptor (beta chain) was captured in a study of blood T cell repertoires in COVID-19. In the study overall: Samples came from the United States, Italy and Spain, spanning acute and convalescent COVID-19. PBMCs, B-cell-depleted T cells, or T cells provided the cDNA or gDNA that made up the material.

CDR3 length: 13 residues. Germline CDR1 SGHRS, CDR2 YFSETQ. V was pared by 4 bases and J by 0 bases, with 7 bases between. Clones were sequenced by immunoSEQ multiplex PCR, and TCRdb holds only the in-frame ones, with some missing. The sample lists 330,000 or so clones, about 89% occurring once. Recruitment covered about two dozen US areas and drew participants whose ages spanned about 18 to 89 years. Participants had their cohort set by participant-reported clinical history. Sequencing used PBMCs or T cells enriched from blood (not recorded which). This sequence joins TRBV5-1 and TRBJ1-1; D not certain. This TCR came from a man aged 35-49 years in a cohort exposed to, infected with or recovered from COVID-19 (not recorded which). The CDR3 nucleotides are TGCGCCAGCAGCCCAGATATGAACACTGAAGCTTTCTTT. The encoded protein is CASSPDMNTEAFF.